This T cell receptor beta chain is from a study of monozygotic twins with inflammatory bowel disease. In germline, CDR1 is DFQATT, CDR2 SNEGSKA (reference sequence). The CDR3 spans 14 residues. TCRdb reworked the 5' RACE reads into one entry per CDR3 protein, no DNA. The table gives about 380,000 distinct CDR3 sequences; the top ten clones make up roughly 2.6% of it. Sequencing input: blood. The rearrangement uses TRBV20-1 and TRBJ2-2; with no DNA, the TCRdb D assignment of TRBD1 cannot be verified. The receptor's source is a human donor with ulcerative colitis or Crohn's disease, or a healthy co-twin of an affected twin (not recorded which). The CDR3 sequence: CSARDLGATGELFF.